This T cell receptor (beta chain) was identified in a study of PD-1 blockade in classical Hodgkin lymphoma. Exposure to brentuximab vedotin varied, and each patient had relapsed following autologous stem cell transplantation. CDR3 length: 15 residues. The ends lost 5 bases at V and 3 bases at J; junction bases unmatched: 10. Germline assignment: CDR1 SGHTA and CDR2 FQGNSA. Method: immunoSEQ multiplex PCR; TCRdb's copy keeps in-frame clones and lacks some. The table includes about 21,000 clones, about 63% detected once. This TCR derives from a human donor with classical Hodgkin lymphoma. The rearrangement links TRBV7-2 to TRBJ2-7; 7 nucleotides line up with TRBD1. The material was peripheral blood mononuclear cells (PBMCs), obtained at baseline. Here the CDR3 reads CASSEDRVGGYEQYF. The CDR3 nucleotides are TGTGCCAGCAGCGAAGACAGGGTGGGTGGCTACGAGCAGTACTTC.